One and the same sample provided the 25 T cell receptor beta chains below, sequenced in a study of T cell repertoires in cytomegalovirus infection. TCRdb redid the calling of the reads with MiXCR, one entry per CDR3 protein. The sample has about 330,000 distinct CDR3 sequences; about 35% are singletons. Their cognate antigens are unknown. The sequencing used cultured PBMCs, collected from culture after CMV antigen stimulation. These receptors were obtained from a human donor in good health (CMV status not recorded). Some clones in this sample may be carry-over from other donors' samples.

This clonotype was observed a few times. This sequence joins TRBV6-5 and TRBJ2-7, with 10 bases identical to TRBD1. Germline V lookup: CDR1 MNHEY, CDR2 SVGAGI. V lost 2 bases to trimming and J lost 4 bases; unmatched junction nucleotides: 5. The CDR3 has 15 residues. CDR3 DNA sequence: TGTGCCAGCAGTTACACCGGGACAGGGGTTTACGAGCAGTACTTC. The encoded protein is CASSYTGTGVYEQYF.

The gene calls are TRBV20-1 and TRBJ1-6; D call uncertain. The CDR3 loop spans 15 amino acids. Germline V CDR1 and CDR2: DFQATT, SNEGSKA (reference sequence). Trimming took 6 bases from V and 3 from J, leaving 15 bases between them. The CDR3 DNA reads TGCAGTGCCGCCGCACCGGATAACTATAATTCACCCCTCCACTTT. As protein: CSAAAPDNYNSPLHF.

This clonotype showed up just a few times. The chain is built from TRBV10-3 and TRBJ2-7; the match to TRBD2 covers 7 bases. The CDR3 is made up of 13 amino acids. Germline CDR1 reads ENHRY; CDR2 reads SYGVKD. Trimming took 7 bases from V and 2 from J; bases not matched to a gene: 5. The CDR3 nucleotides read TGTGCCATCAAGTCGGGGGGACCCTACGAGCAGTACTTC. Its protein is CAIKSGGPYEQYF.

This clonotype was counted only a few times. The rearrangement uses TRBV6-1 and TRBJ1-6; 8 bases line up with TRBD1. The trim removed 4 bases at V and 5 bases at J, leaving 4 bases unmatched. Germline CDR1 reads MNHNS; CDR2 reads SASEGT. This CDR3 spans 15 amino acids. The CDR3 DNA is TGTGCCAGCAGTGCCACGGGACAGGATAATTCACCCCTCCACTTT. This sequence encodes CASSATGQDNSPLHF.

V is TRBV24-1 and J is TRBJ2-1, with D uncertain. Germline loops: CDR1 KGHDR, CDR2 SFDVKD. This CDR3 is built from 14 residues. Trimming removed 4 bases at V and 4 bases at J, with 10 bases between. DNA of the CDR3: TGTGCCACCAGTGACCCGCTGGGGTACAATGAGCAGTTCTTC. Translating it yields CATSDPLGYNEQFF.

V is TRBV4-1 and J is TRBJ2-3; D remains ambiguous. CDR1 is MGHRA and CDR2 is YSYEKL in the germline V gene. This CDR3 comprises 15 residues. V was pared by 3 bases and J by 1 base, with 11 bases between. The CDR3 DNA is TGCGCCAGCAGCCATCCTCAAGCTGGCACAGATACGCAGTATTTT. Residues: CASSHPQAGTDTQYF.

This clonotype has more than one count but fewer than ten. The chain carries TRBV12-3 or TRBV12-4 and TRBJ1-5; D unclear. The CDR3 length is 14 residues. Trimming took 5 bases from V and 8 from J, leaving 16 bases between them. The chain's CDR3 is CASSPLRGHKPQHF. In DNA form, the CDR3 reads TGTGCCAGCAGTCCGTTACGCGGTCATAAGCCCCAGCATTTT.

This clonotype was seen a few times. This chain joins TRBV12-3 or TRBV12-4 and TRBJ2-1; TRBD2 matches at 11 bases. V dropped 1 base and J dropped 9; count of bases not matched to a gene: 8. CDR3 length: 16 amino acids. DNA for the CDR3: TGTGCCAGCAGTTTAGGGAAAACTAGCGGGAGAGTTGAGCAGTTCTTC. It yields the protein CASSLGKTSGRVEQFF.

This clonotype was seen a few times. The J gene is TRBJ1-1, the V gene TRBV27, with D possibly being TRBD1 (6 bases). The CDR3 totals 14 residues. Trimming stripped 5 bases from V and 3 bases from J, with 13 bases between. Per the germline V gene, CDR1 is MNHEY and CDR2 is SMNVEV (reference sequence). The CDR3 is CASSLNRVHTEAFF. CDR3 DNA: TGTGCCAGCAGTCTAAACAGGGTTCACACTGAAGCTTTCTTT.

This sequence joins TRBV6-6 and TRBJ2-1; 9 positions match TRBD2. CDR3 size: 16 residues. Germline V gene sequence: CDR1 MNHNY, CDR2 SVGAGI (reference sequence). V shed 0 bases and J 6 bases; nucleotides not matched to a gene: 6. CDR3 amino acids: CASSYSLREGFNEQFF. CDR3 sequence (DNA): TGTGCCAGCAGTTACTCCCTGCGGGAGGGCTTCAATGAGCAGTTCTTC.

A few counts support this clonotype. The rearrangement links TRBV7-9 to TRBJ2-3, with 12 bases identical to TRBD2. With V trimmed by 2 bases and J by 3 bases, 9 bases remained unmatched. CDR1 is SEHNR, CDR2 FQNEAQ, per germline (reference sequence). The CDR3 runs to 18 residues. The CDR3 coding sequence is TGTGCCAGCAGCTTATCCCCTCGACTAGCGGGAGTAACAGATACGCAGTATTTT. Translating gives CASSLSPRLAGVTDTQYF.

The sample holds many counts of this clonotype. The chain carries TRBV7-2 and TRBJ2-3; D unclear. V was cut by 4 bases and J by 2 bases, with 4 bases left in between. The CDR3 is made up of 12 amino acids. Per germline, CDR1 SGHTA and CDR2 FQGNSA. CDR3 protein: CASSYYTDTQYF. The CDR3 DNA reads as TGTGCCAGCAGCTACTACACAGATACGCAGTATTTT.

The rearrangement joins TRBV28 to TRBJ2-3; 9 bases line up with TRBD2. Germline CDR1 and CDR2: MDHEN and SYDVKM. The CDR3 totals 16 residues. J lost 1 base, V lost 5 bases, and 7 bases had no gene match. This chain's CDR3 is CASSLNEREGTDTQYF. CDR3 coding DNA: TGTGCCAGCAGTCTCAACGAGCGGGAGGGCACAGATACGCAGTATTTT. Drawing the rest from reference TRBV28 and TRBJ2-3, the complete variable domain is DVKVTQSSRYLVKRTGEKVFLECVQDMDHENMFWYRQDPGLGLRLIYFSYDVKMKEKGDIPEGYSVSREKKERFSLILESASTNQTSMYLCASSLNEREGTDTQYFGPGTRLTVL.

The chain recombines TRBV28 with TRBJ1-1; D might be TRBD1 (5 bases). There are 14 residues in the CDR3. V was shortened by 5 bases and J by 2 bases, with 12 bases between the two germline ends. Germline V gene data show CDR1 as MDHEN and CDR2 as SYDVKM. CDR3 bases: TGTGCCAGCAGTCCGCGGGACGCTAACACTGAAGCTTTCTTT. Its protein product is CASSPRDANTEAFF.

This clonotype was seen repeatedly, ten times or more. The V gene is TRBV7-2, the J gene TRBJ1-6; no clear D. Germline V gene lookup returns CDR1 SGHTA and CDR2 FQGNSA. The CDR3 is 15 amino acids. V was cut by 1 base and J by 7 bases, with 11 bases left in between. The CDR3 bases are TGTGCCAGCAGCTTAGGGAGGGCGGGGAATTCACCCCTCCACTTT. Amino acid sequence: CASSLGRAGNSPLHF.

This clonotype was recorded a few times. The chain has TRBV12-3 or TRBV12-4 and TRBJ2-1; D is unresolved. V was shortened by 4 bases and J by 4 bases, with 11 bases between the two germline ends. The length of the CDR3 is 14 residues. The CDR3 region is CASSSTAVYNEQFF. DNA for the CDR3: TGTGCCAGCAGTTCGACGGCAGTATACAATGAGCAGTTCTTC.

Turning to this clonotype: A much larger clone is a single base away; this may be a read error. The gene calls are TRBV7-2 and TRBJ1-1, with 10 bases identical to TRBD1. There are 14 residues in the CDR3. The germline V gene encodes CDR1 SGHTA and CDR2 FQGNSA. The CDR3 region has the DNA TGTGCCAGCAGCCGGGACAGGGGATACACTGGAGCTTTCTTT. Protein product: CASSRDRGYTGAFF.

J is TRBJ2-1 and V is TRBV20-1; D might be TRBD2 (5 bases). Trimming took 6 bases from V and 7 from J, leaving 13 bases between them. The CDR3 loop spans 12 amino acids. Germline CDR1 and CDR2: DFQATT and SNEGSKA (reference sequence). The CDR3 nucleotides read TGCAGTGCCTTACCCGGGGTGAATGAGCAGTTCTTC. Translation gives CSALPGVNEQFF.

This chain links TRBV20-1 with TRBJ2-5; 11 bases are a match to TRBD2. Unmatched junction bases numbered 4, after V lost 3 bases and J lost 1 base. CDR3 length: 15 residues. Germline V gene lookup returns CDR1 DFQATT and CDR2 SNEGSKA (reference sequence). CDR3 DNA: TGCAGTGCTAGGGGGACTAGCGGAATCCAAGAGACCCAGTACTTC. Its translation is CSARGTSGIQETQYF.

This clonotype was seen a few times. The genes are TRBV7-6 and TRBJ2-3; 7 nucleotides align to TRBD1. The CDR3 is made up of 16 amino acids. The germline CDR1 and CDR2 sequences are SGHVS and FNYEAQ. Trimming removed 5 bases from V and 2 bases from J; junction bases left unmatched: 10. CDR3 DNA sequence: TGTGCCAGCAGCCCTCGACAGGGTATCTTCACAGATACGCAGTATTTT. Translating gives CASSPRQGIFTDTQYF.

The rearrangement uses TRBV2 and TRBJ1-3, with 7 positions matching TRBD1. CDR1 and CDR2 (germline): SNHLY, FYNNEI. V shed 7 bases and J 0 bases; nucleotides not matched to a gene: 3. The CDR3 spans 14 residues. The CDR3 protein is CASNWDSSGNTIYF. CDR3 DNA: TGTGCCAGCAACTGGGACAGCTCTGGAAACACCATATATTTT. Drawing the rest from reference TRBV2 and TRBJ1-3, the complete variable domain is EPEVTQTPSHQVTQMGQEVILRCVPISNHLYFYWYRQILGQKVEFLVSFYNNEISEKSEIFDDQFSVERPDGSNFTLKIRSTKLEDSAMYFCASNWDSSGNTIYFGEGSWLTVV.

The chain has TRBV7-3 and TRBJ2-1, with D tentatively TRBD2 (7 bases). Trimming cost V 5 bases and J 7 bases, with 18 bases left between them. CDR1 is SGHTA, CDR2 FQGTGA, per germline. This CDR3 has 15 amino acids. CDR3 nucleotide sequence: TGTGCCAGCAGCGGGGGGGCGCTACCTCGGAATGAGCAGTTCTTC. Translated: CASSGGALPRNEQFF. The whole variable domain, filled in from reference TRBV7-3 and TRBJ2-1, reads GAGVSQTPSNKVTEKGKYVELRCDPISGHTALYWYRQSLGQGPEFLIYFQGTGAADDSGLPNDRFFAVRPEGSVSTLKIQRTERGDSAVYLCASSGGALPRNEQFFGPGTRLTVL.

This rearrangement joins TRBV12-3 or TRBV12-4 to TRBJ1-3, with D possibly being TRBD1 (5 bases). V shed 3 bases and J shed 0 bases, with 9 bases lying between them. The CDR3 is 15 residues long. In DNA form, the CDR3 reads TGTGCCAGCAGTTTGCAGGGAGCCTCTGGAAACACCATATATTTT. Protein sequence: CASSLQGASGNTIYF.

The chain carries TRBV14 and TRBJ2-1; tentatively, D is TRBD1 (5 bases). There are 17 residues in the CDR3. CDR1 SGHDN and CDR2 FVKESK come from the germline V gene. The germline V and J ends were trimmed by 2 bases and 5 bases, with 19 bases remaining between them. The CDR3 loop is CASSQRQGRRVNNEQFF. The DNA for the CDR3 is TGTGCCAGCAGCCAACGCCAAGGGCGCAGGGTGAACAATGAGCAGTTCTTC.

This clonotype was seen only a few times. This sequence joins TRBV7-3 and TRBJ1-1, with D possibly matching TRBD1 (5 bases). This CDR3 is 14 amino acids long. The germline V gene has CDR1 SGHTA and CDR2 FQGTGA. V was pared by 2 bases and J by 1 base, with 8 bases between. The CDR3 region is CASSLGAENTEAFF. CDR3 sequence (DNA): TGTGCCAGCAGCTTAGGGGCAGAGAACACTGAAGCTTTCTTT.